The T cell receptor (beta chain) described here comes from a study of metastatic and nonmetastatic thyroid tumors. Study-level information: The authors compared repertoires across blood and tumor or nodule tissue from malignant and benign thyroid patients.

Among the patients, none had received any treatment before thyroid surgery. This clone was seen a handful of times. What it binds is unknown. Study results and caveats: As reported, TCR beta diversity in blood and tumor was significantly higher in malignant thyroid tumors than in benign nodules.

The CDR3 loop spans 18 amino acids. The V gene lost 3 bases and the J gene lost 2 bases, with 20 bases spanning the gap. Germline V gives CDR1 MDHEN, CDR2 SYDVKM. Per the study methods: A papillary thyroid cancer distant-metastasis classifier was built from CDR3 differences across clinicopathological groups. TCRdb reassembled clones from the PCR reads with MiXCR. TCRdb, not the authors, supplied the V and J calls. The data hold 39,000 or so clones, with less than 50% observed a single time. V is TRBV28 and J is TRBJ1-5, with a weak D call TRBD1 (6 bases). Input material: tumor tissue. This clonotype was sampled from a male donor with papillary thyroid cancer or a benign thyroid nodule (not recorded which). Some clones in this sample may be carry-over from other donors' samples. The CDR3 protein is CASSLLGQSDYRNQPQHF. CDR3 DNA: TGTGCCAGCAGTTTGCTTGGACAGAGCGATTATCGCAATCAGCCCCAGCATTTT.